This entry concerns a single TCR beta chain. This CDR3 comprises 16 residues. In germline, CDR1 is MGHDK, CDR2 SYGVNS. This sample was taken from a study of T cells expressing NK-cell markers. No DNA is given; TCRdb re-called the 5' RACE reads and lists each CDR3 protein once. Listed are about 260,000 distinct CDR3 sequences; 0.39% falls within the top ten. The clonotype originates from a young man in good health. The sequencing input was blood T cells: a sorted CD56 or NKG2C T cell subset, CD4+ or CD8+ T cells, or bulk PBMC T cells (not recorded which). The chain joins TRBV25-1 to TRBJ2-7; there is no DNA to check the TCRdb D call of TRBD2. Here the CDR3 reads CASSAPGGIGSYEQYF.